The source of this T cell receptor beta chain is a study of Ad26.COV2.S vaccination and SARS-CoV-2 variants. Regarding treatment: around 19 received Ad26.COV2.S at low or high dose, single or two shots; about 5 received placebo; per-sample allocation not given. Following the first vaccine or placebo injection, samples were taken on day 63. TCRdb's copy holds only in-frame clones and misses some; the assay was immunoSEQ multiplex PCR. This sample has about 370,000 clones, with 75% to 90% found just once. Germline CDR1 GTSNPN, CDR2 SVGIG (reference sequence). V was cut by 5 bases and J by 6 bases, with 22 bases left in between. The CDR3 totals 15 residues.

The source was peripheral blood, collected in a trial of Ad26.COV2.S vaccine versus placebo. This rearrangement joins TRBV30 to TRBJ1-2; possibly TRBD1 for D (6 bases). This receptor was identified in a person aged 18-65 years who received the Ad26.COV2.S COVID-19 vaccine or a placebo. The CDR3 reads CAWYRSSTGTHGYTF. For the CDR3, the DNA is TGTGCCTGGTACCGGAGCTCAACAGGGACTCATGGCTACACCTTC. The whole variable domain, remainder taken from reference TRBV30 and TRBJ1-2, is SQTIHQWPATLVQPVGSPLSLECTVEGTSNPNLYWYRQAAGRGLQLLFYSVGIGQISSEVPQNLSASRPQDRQFILSSKKLLLSDSGFYLCAWYRSSTGTHGYTFGSGTRLTVV.